This is a list of T cell receptor beta chains from one sample in a study of OX40 agonist ivuxolimab in advanced cancers. TCRdb keeps only in-frame clones here, not all; method: immunoSEQ multiplex PCR. Found here are about 82,000 clones, 70% to 90% of them singletons; the top ten hold about 1.9%. The sequencing here drew on CD4+ or CD8+ T cells sorted from blood, taken in a trial of the OX40 agonist ivuxolimab. These receptors were obtained from an adult with an advanced solid tumor such as melanoma, head and neck, liver or kidney cancer. The CDR3 runs from the conserved cysteine through the conserved F or W. Fields, in order: clone size, J gene, V gene, D gene, CDR3 DNA, CDR3 protein. D genes are given only for firm matches. A row's size may be missing; if present it is once, few, many or a size class.

size: few
J: TRBJ1-2
V: TRBV6-1
D: TRBD1
DNA: TGTGCCAGCAGTGTCGGGACAGCCGCCCTTTATGGCTACACCTTC
CDR3: CASSVGTAALYGYTF

size: .
J: TRBJ2-3
V: TRBV7-9
D: .
DNA: TGTGCCAGCAGCTTGTCACAGAGCACAGATACGCAGTATTTT
CDR3: CASSLSQSTDTQYF

size: .
J: TRBJ2-2
V: TRBV11-2
D: .
DNA: TGTGCCAGTACACCGGCGAGGCTCGGGGAGCTGTTTTTT
CDR3: CASTPARLGELFF

size: .
J: TRBJ2-3
V: TRBV6-5
D: .
DNA: TGTGCCAGCCTAAGGGGTGACCCCACAGATACGCAGTATTTT
CDR3: CASLRGDPTDTQYF

size: once
J: TRBJ2-5
V: TRBV7-9
D: .
DNA: TGTGCCAGCAGCTTAGCGAAAGGGGCGGCCGAGACCCAGTACTTC
CDR3: CASSLAKGAAETQYF

size: once
J: TRBJ2-3
V: TRBV2
D: .
DNA: TGTGCCAGCATCGAGGGAACAAGCACAGATACGCAGTATTTT
CDR3: CASIEGTSTDTQYF

size: .
J: TRBJ2-3
V: TRBV7-8
D: TRBD2
DNA: TGTGCCAGCAGCCTGACTAGCGCCGCCGGTGCAGATACGCAGTATTTT
CDR3: CASSLTSAAGADTQYF

size: .
J: TRBJ1-5
V: TRBV10-1
D: .
DNA: TGCGCCAGCAGTGGGTTCAGGGGTAGCAATCAGCCCCAGCATTTT
CDR3: CASSGFRGSNQPQHF

size: .
J: TRBJ2-1
V: TRBV5-5
D: .
DNA: TGTGCCAGCAGCTCCAATTTGGGGCGTTCCTACAATGAGCAGTTCTTC
CDR3: CASSSNLGRSYNEQFF

size: few
J: TRBJ1-2
V: TRBV9
D: .
DNA: TGTGCCAGCAGCGCCAGCACGGGGCCCATAGGCTACACCTTC
CDR3: CASSASTGPIGYTF

size: few
J: TRBJ2-7
V: TRBV10-1
D: TRBD2
DNA: TGCGCCAGCAGTGCTAGCGGGAGGCTTCACGAGCAGTACTTC
CDR3: CASSASGRLHEQYF

size: .
J: TRBJ2-4
V: TRBV28
D: TRBD1
DNA: TGTGCCAGCAGTGGGTCAGGGGGAGTCTTCATTAGTAAGGACATTCAGTACTTC
CDR3: CASSGSGGVFISKDIQYF

size: .
J: TRBJ2-1
V: TRBV6-5
D: TRBD2
DNA: TGTGCCAGCAGTACCCGCCTAGCGGGATACAATGAGCAGTTCTTC
CDR3: CASSTRLAGYNEQFF

size: .
J: TRBJ2-7
V: TRBV2
D: TRBD2
DNA: TGTGCCAGCAGGGCTAGCGGGAGCTCCTACGAGCAGTACTTC
CDR3: CASRASGSSYEQYF

size: .
J: TRBJ2-1
V: TRBV10-2
D: TRBD1
DNA: TGCGCCAGCAGGCAGGGGGTATCCTACAATGAGCAGTTCTTC
CDR3: CASRQGVSYNEQFF

size: .
J: TRBJ1-1
V: TRBV19
D: TRBD1
DNA: TGTGCCAGTAGTCTACGGACAGGGTTGAACACTGAAGCTTTCTTT
CDR3: CASSLRTGLNTEAFF

size: .
J: TRBJ1-1
V: TRBV27
D: .
DNA: TGTGCCAGCAGTGGGGGGGGGTCTGGAGTGAACACTGAAGCTTTCTTT
CDR3: CASSGGGSGVNTEAFF

size: .
J: TRBJ2-1
V: TRBV23-1
D: TRBD2
DNA: TGCGCCAGCAGTCACACCTCGACTAGCGGGAGGGCCAATGAGCAGTTCTTC
CDR3: CASSHTSTSGRANEQFF

size: .
J: TRBJ2-5
V: TRBV2
D: TRBD2
DNA: TGTGCCAGCAGTGGGGGTGGGACTAGTGGGGAGACCCAGTACTTC
CDR3: CASSGGGTSGETQYF

size: .
J: TRBJ2-1
V: TRBV11-3
D: TRBD2
DNA: TGTGCCAGCAGCTCATGGACTAGCGGGAACTCCTACAATGAGCAGTTCTTC
CDR3: CASSSWTSGNSYNEQFF

size: .
J: TRBJ2-1
V: TRBV19
D: .
DNA: TGTGCCACGTCAAGGCTTTACAATGAGCAGTTCTTC
CDR3: CATSRLYNEQFF

size: .
J: TRBJ1-2
V: TRBV11-3
D: .
DNA: TGTGCCAGCAGCCGAGACCAGGGGTACGGCTACACCTTC
CDR3: CASSRDQGYGYTF

size: .
J: TRBJ2-1
V: TRBV28
D: TRBD2
DNA: TGTGCCAGCGCGAATGCGGGAGGCCCTTACAATGAGCAGTTCTTC
CDR3: CASANAGGPYNEQFF

size: .
J: TRBJ2-2
V: TRBV11-3
D: TRBD2
DNA: TGTGCCAGCAGCAAAGGGATAGCGGGGGTGAACACCGGGGAGCTGTTTTTT
CDR3: CASSKGIAGVNTGELFF

size: .
J: TRBJ2-2
V: TRBV28
D: .
DNA: TGTGCCAGCAGTAGAGGGTCAGCGAACACCGGGGAGCTGTTTTTT
CDR3: CASSRGSANTGELFF

size: .
J: TRBJ2-7
V: TRBV5-5
D: .
DNA: TGTGCCAGCAGCTTGCTGGGTTCCTACGAGCAGTACTTC
CDR3: CASSLLGSYEQYF

size: .
J: TRBJ2-3
V: TRBV6-1
D: TRBD1
DNA: TGTGCCAGCAGCCAACCGGGACAGGGAATTGATACGCAGTATTTT
CDR3: CASSQPGQGIDTQYF

size: few
J: TRBJ2-7
V: TRBV11-2
D: TRBD2
DNA: TGTGCCAGCAGCACGCCGGGACTAAGAGAGCAGTACTTC
CDR3: CASSTPGLREQYF

size: .
J: TRBJ1-2
V: TRBV5-4
D: TRBD1
DNA: TGTGCCAGCAGCCCGGACAGGGGAAATGGCTACACCTTC
CDR3: CASSPDRGNGYTF

size: few
J: TRBJ2-1
V: TRBV2
D: .
DNA: TGTGCCAGCAGTGAAAAGGCCAGCTCCTACAATGAGCAGTTCTTC
CDR3: CASSEKASSYNEQFF

size: .
J: TRBJ2-5
V: TRBV2
D: .
DNA: TGTGCCAGCAGGGAACAGGGCAGTGGGGCCGAGACCCAGTACTTC
CDR3: CASREQGSGAETQYF

size: few
J: TRBJ2-7
V: TRBV28
D: .
DNA: TGTGCCAGCAGTCGCCCCCAGGACCCCTACGAGCAGTACTTC
CDR3: CASSRPQDPYEQYF

size: .
J: TRBJ1-4
V: TRBV6-1
D: .
DNA: TGTGCCAGCAGGGTGGGGACTAATGAAAAACTGTTTTTT
CDR3: CASRVGTNEKLFF

size: .
J: TRBJ2-5
V: TRBV19
D: .
DNA: TGTGCCAGTAGTACGCAGCGTGAGACCCAGTACTTC
CDR3: CASSTQRETQYF

size: .
J: TRBJ2-3
V: TRBV10-3
D: TRBD2
DNA: TGTGCCATCAGTGTGGGACTAGCGGCTCCAGTGGATACGCAGTATTTT
CDR3: CAISVGLAAPVDTQYF

size: few
J: TRBJ1-1
V: TRBV29-1
D: .
DNA: TGCAGCGTTGTACAAGTTGAAGCTTTCTTT
CDR3: CSVVQVEAFF

size: .
J: TRBJ1-2
V: TRBV5-5
D: .
DNA: TGTGCCAGCAGCTCCGGACAGACCTCCGAGGGCTACACCTTC
CDR3: CASSSGQTSEGYTF

size: .
J: TRBJ2-6
V: TRBV2
D: .
DNA: TGTGCCAGCGCAGGGGTTGGGGCCAACGTCCTGACTTTC
CDR3: CASAGVGANVLTF

size: .
J: TRBJ1-1
V: TRBV5-1
D: .
DNA: TGCGCCAGCAGCTCAGGAATGAGACAGGCGATTTGGTTGGACACTGAAGCTTTCTTT
CDR3: CASSSGMRQAIWLDTEAFF

size: .
J: TRBJ2-2
V: TRBV6-1
D: .
DNA: TGTGCCAGCAGAACTACAGGGTATTACACCGGGGAGCTGTTTTTT
CDR3: CASRTTGYYTGELFF

size: .
J: TRBJ2-7
V: TRBV28
D: TRBD2
DNA: TGTGCCAGCAGGCCCCTCTGGGGGGGCGAGCAGTACTTC
CDR3: CASRPLWGGEQYF

size: .
J: TRBJ2-1
V: TRBV4-1
D: TRBD2
DNA: TGCGCCAGCAGCCCCCGGACTAGCGGCGCTTACAATGAGCAGTTCTTC
CDR3: CASSPRTSGAYNEQFF

size: .
J: TRBJ2-2
V: TRBV18
D: TRBD2
DNA: TGTGCCAGCTCACCAGTCGGGTCGGGAGGCACCGGGGAGCTGTTTTTT
CDR3: CASSPVGSGGTGELFF

size: .
J: TRBJ2-5
V: TRBV7-8
D: TRBD1
DNA: TGTGCCAGCAGCTTGGGGGACAGGGGAGAGACCCAGTACTTC
CDR3: CASSLGDRGETQYF

size: .
J: TRBJ2-3
V: TRBV6-4
D: .
DNA: TGTGCCAGCAGTGTGTCTTACACAGATACGCAGTATTTT
CDR3: CASSVSYTDTQYF

size: .
J: TRBJ2-3
V: TRBV9
D: .
DNA: TGTGCCAGCAGCCTCGGGGTGTCGGCAGATACGCAGTATTTT
CDR3: CASSLGVSADTQYF

size: .
J: TRBJ1-1
V: TRBV6-5
D: TRBD1
DNA: TGTGCCAGCAGGACAGGGTGGGCTGAAGCTTTCTTT
CDR3: CASRTGWAEAFF

size: .
J: TRBJ1-1
V: TRBV5-1
D: TRBD1
DNA: TGCGCCAGCAGCTCAACAGGGGGAGAAACTGAAGCTTTCTTT
CDR3: CASSSTGGETEAFF

size: few
J: TRBJ1-2
V: TRBV28
D: .
DNA: TGTGCCAGCAGTCTCCTCGACCTTGCCTGGGGCTACACCTTC
CDR3: CASSLLDLAWGYTF

size: .
J: TRBJ1-3
V: TRBV7-9
D: TRBD1
DNA: TGTGCCAGCAGCTCTTCGGGACAGGGGCCCTTTGGAAACACCATATATTTT
CDR3: CASSSSGQGPFGNTIYF

size: .
J: TRBJ1-5
V: TRBV19
D: TRBD1
DNA: TGTGCCAGTAGTATTATACCGGGACAGGGTTCGGGGCCCCAGCATTTT
CDR3: CASSIIPGQGSGPQHF

size: .
J: TRBJ2-7
V: TRBV7-2
D: .
DNA: TGTGCCAGCAGCTTATTTTATGGGGAGCAGTACTTC
CDR3: CASSLFYGEQYF

size: .
J: TRBJ2-1
V: TRBV29-1
D: TRBD2
DNA: TGCAGCGTTAGCGGGAGGGTCGACAATGAGCAGTTCTTC
CDR3: CSVSGRVDNEQFF

size: .
J: TRBJ1-5
V: TRBV27
D: .
DNA: TGTGCCAGCAGTCCGGGGCTCGGAAATCTCAATCAGCCCCAGCATTTT
CDR3: CASSPGLGNLNQPQHF

size: .
J: TRBJ1-1
V: TRBV4-1
D: .
DNA: TGCGCCAGCAGCCAACTAGGGGGTAAGGAGGGTGAAGCTTTCTTT
CDR3: CASSQLGGKEGEAFF

size: .
J: TRBJ2-1
V: TRBV5-4
D: TRBD1
DNA: TGTGCCAGCAGCTGGGCGACAGGGAATGAGCAGTTCTTC
CDR3: CASSWATGNEQFF

size: .
J: TRBJ1-1
V: TRBV11-2
D: .
DNA: TGTGCCAGCAGCTTAAGCTTGGCGGGGGGGAACACTGAAGCTTTCTTT
CDR3: CASSLSLAGGNTEAFF

size: .
J: TRBJ2-3
V: TRBV30
D: .
DNA: TGTGCCTGGACTAGGGAATGGTGGGGGAACACAGATACGCAGTATTTT
CDR3: CAWTREWWGNTDTQYF

size: .
J: TRBJ1-1
V: TRBV15
D: .
DNA: TGTGCCACCAGCAGAGATCTACAGGGAGGGACTGAAGCTTTCTTT
CDR3: CATSRDLQGGTEAFF